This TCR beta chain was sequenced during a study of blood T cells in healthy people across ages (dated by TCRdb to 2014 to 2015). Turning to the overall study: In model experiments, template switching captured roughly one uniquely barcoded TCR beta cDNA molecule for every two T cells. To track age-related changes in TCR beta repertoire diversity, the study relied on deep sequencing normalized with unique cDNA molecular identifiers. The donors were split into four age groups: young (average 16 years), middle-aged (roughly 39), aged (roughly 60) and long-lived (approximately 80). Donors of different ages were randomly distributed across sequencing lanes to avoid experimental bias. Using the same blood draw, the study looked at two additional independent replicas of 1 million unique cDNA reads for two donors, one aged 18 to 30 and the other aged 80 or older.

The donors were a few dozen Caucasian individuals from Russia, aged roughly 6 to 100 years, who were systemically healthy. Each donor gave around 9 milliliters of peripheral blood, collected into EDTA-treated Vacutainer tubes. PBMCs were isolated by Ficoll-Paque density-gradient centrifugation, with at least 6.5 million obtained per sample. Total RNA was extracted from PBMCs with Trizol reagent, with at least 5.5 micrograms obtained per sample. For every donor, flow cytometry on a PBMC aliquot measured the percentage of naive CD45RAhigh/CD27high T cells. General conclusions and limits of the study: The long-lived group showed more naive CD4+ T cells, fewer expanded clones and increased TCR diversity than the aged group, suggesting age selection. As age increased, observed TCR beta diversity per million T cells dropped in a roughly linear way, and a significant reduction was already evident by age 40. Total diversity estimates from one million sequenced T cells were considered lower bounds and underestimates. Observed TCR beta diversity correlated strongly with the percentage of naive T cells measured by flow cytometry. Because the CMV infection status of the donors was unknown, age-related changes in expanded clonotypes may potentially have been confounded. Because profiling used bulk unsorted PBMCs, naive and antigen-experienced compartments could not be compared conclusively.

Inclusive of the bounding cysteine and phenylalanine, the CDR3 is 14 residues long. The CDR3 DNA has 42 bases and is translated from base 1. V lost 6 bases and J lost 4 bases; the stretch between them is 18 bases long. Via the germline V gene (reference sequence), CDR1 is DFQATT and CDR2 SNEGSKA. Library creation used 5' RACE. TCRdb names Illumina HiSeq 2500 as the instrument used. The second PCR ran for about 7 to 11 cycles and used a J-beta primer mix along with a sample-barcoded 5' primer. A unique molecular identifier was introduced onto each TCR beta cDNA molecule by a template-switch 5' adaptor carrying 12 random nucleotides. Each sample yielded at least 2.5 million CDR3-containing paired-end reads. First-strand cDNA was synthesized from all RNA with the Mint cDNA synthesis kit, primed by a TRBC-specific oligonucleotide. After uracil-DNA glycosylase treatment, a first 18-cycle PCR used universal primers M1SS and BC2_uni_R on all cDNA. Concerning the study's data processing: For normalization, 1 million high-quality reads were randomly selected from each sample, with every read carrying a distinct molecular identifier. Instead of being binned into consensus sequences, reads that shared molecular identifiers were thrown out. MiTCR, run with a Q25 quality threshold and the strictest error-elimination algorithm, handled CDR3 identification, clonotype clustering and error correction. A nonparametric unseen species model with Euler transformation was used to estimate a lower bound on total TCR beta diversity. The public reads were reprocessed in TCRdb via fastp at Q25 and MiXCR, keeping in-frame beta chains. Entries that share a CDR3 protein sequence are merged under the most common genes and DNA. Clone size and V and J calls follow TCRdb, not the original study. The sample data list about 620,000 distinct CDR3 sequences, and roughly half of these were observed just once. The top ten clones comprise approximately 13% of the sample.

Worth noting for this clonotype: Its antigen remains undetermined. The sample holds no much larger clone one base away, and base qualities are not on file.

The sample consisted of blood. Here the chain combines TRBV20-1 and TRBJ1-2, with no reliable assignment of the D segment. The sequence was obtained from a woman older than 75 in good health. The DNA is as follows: TGCAGTGCGGACCCGGGTGGCCAGTTCTATGGCTACACCTTC. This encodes CSADPGGQFYGYTF.